The rows below give T cell receptor beta chains drawn from one sample of a study of blood T cell repertoires in COVID-19. Some clones are missing from TCRdb's copy, which holds only in-frame ones; the method was immunoSEQ multiplex PCR. The sample holds more than 70,000 clones, around 86% seen once. The sequenced material came from peripheral blood. These receptors all come from a human donor in a cohort sampled during active COVID-19. CDR3s include the opening cysteine and the closing phenylalanine or tryptophan. D genes are given only for firm matches. Expanded clones get a size class; other rows say once, few or many, or leave the size out.

D gene	V gene	J gene	CDR3 length	clone size	CDR3 protein	CDR3 DNA
TRBD1	TRBV19	TRBJ1-4	14	NA	CASRRDRSNEKLFF	TGTGCCAGCCGTCGGGACAGAAGTAATGAAAAACTGTTTTTT
NA	TRBV5-1	TRBJ2-7	13	NA	CASSPMGLREQYF	TGCGCCAGCAGCCCAATGGGCCTTCGGGAGCAGTACTTC
NA	TRBV28	TRBJ1-5	14	NA	CASSSPHSNQPQHF	TGTGCCAGCAGCTCGCCACATAGCAATCAGCCCCAGCATTTT
NA	TRBV7-8	TRBJ1-2	17	NA	CASSLRAGATLLQGYTF	TGTGCCAGCAGCCTAAGGGCAGGGGCCACCCTCCTTCAAGGCTACACCTTC
TRBD2	TRBV9	TRBJ2-1	16	NA	CARGRELAGDYNEQFF	TGTGCCAGGGGTAGAGAACTAGCGGGGGACTACAATGAGCAGTTCTTC
TRBD1	TRBV6-5	TRBJ2-7	12	NA	CASGRTGFEQYF	TGTGCCAGCGGAAGGACAGGGTTCGAGCAGTACTTC
NA	TRBV5-4	TRBJ2-7	13	NA	CASSSSGAYEQYF	TGTGCCAGCAGCTCGTCGGGGGCCTACGAGCAGTACTTC
TRBD1	TRBV9	TRBJ2-2	16	NA	CASSVRGTGATGELFF	TGTGCCAGCAGCGTAAGAGGGACAGGGGCCACCGGGGAGCTGTTTTTT
NA	TRBV7-8	TRBJ1-2	15	NA	CASSPSPTANYGYTF	TGTGCCAGCAGCCCTTCGCCGACAGCCAACTATGGCTACACCTTC
NA	TRBV5-4	TRBJ2-1	13	few	CASSVDGAGEQFF	TGTGCCAGCAGCGTGGACGGCGCGGGCGAGCAGTTCTTC
NA	TRBV18	TRBJ2-3	15	NA	CASSPRTRSTDTQYF	TGTGCCAGCTCGCCACGGACAAGGAGCACAGATACGCAGTATTTT
NA	TRBV10-3	TRBJ1-4	15	NA	CAIRSDFATNEKLFF	TGTGCCATCAGGAGTGATTTTGCAACTAATGAAAAACTGTTTTTT
NA	TRBV7-3	TRBJ2-2	14	NA	CASSLTRDTGELFF	TGTGCCAGCAGCTTAACGCGGGACACCGGGGAGCTGTTTTTT
NA	TRBV6-1	TRBJ2-1	15	NA	CASSETTRGGLRQFF	TGTGCCAGCAGTGAGACTACCCGAGGCGGCCTAAGGCAGTTCTTC
NA	TRBV5-7	TRBJ1-4	16	NA	CASSPDGYGSNEKLFF	TGTGCCAGCAGCCCCGACGGGTATGGGTCTAATGAAAAACTGTTTTTT
NA	TRBV19	TRBJ1-1	13	NA	CASSPPGNTEAFF	TGTGCCAGTAGTCCGCCGGGGAACACTGAAGCTTTCTTT
TRBD1	TRBV5-1	TRBJ2-7	15	NA	CASSAPDRATYEQYF	TGCGCCAGCAGCGCCCCGGACAGGGCAACCTACGAGCAGTACTTC
NA	TRBV6-5	TRBJ2-7	14	NA	CASSYSPEAEEQYF	TGTGCCAGCAGTTACTCCCCCGAGGCGGAGGAGCAGTACTTC
NA	TRBV4-1	TRBJ1-5	14	NA	CASSQRAGDQPQHF	TGCGCCAGCAGCCAGAGGGCAGGCGATCAGCCCCAGCATTTT
TRBD2	TRBV5-1	TRBJ2-7	16	few	CASKGEGPGSPSEQYF	TGCGCCAGCAAAGGGGAGGGTCCGGGTTCCCCTAGCGAGCAGTACTTC
NA	TRBV19	TRBJ1-2	14	NA	CASRTLLGPGGYTF	TGTGCCAGTAGGACCCTACTTGGCCCGGGGGGCTACACCTTC
TRBD1	TRBV9	TRBJ1-4	14	NA	CASSRTGVNEKLFF	TGTGCCAGCAGCAGGACAGGGGTTAATGAAAAACTGTTTTTT
TRBD1	TRBV28	TRBJ2-7	15	NA	CASSRWTGPRYEQYF	TGTGCCAGCAGTCGATGGACAGGGCCCCGCTACGAGCAGTACTTC
NA	TRBV5-1	TRBJ1-4	15	NA	CASSFRRTEREKLFF	TGCGCCAGCAGCTTCCGCCGGACTGAGAGGGAAAAACTGTTTTTT
TRBD2	TRBV7-9	TRBJ2-5	13	NA	CASSPTGGETQYF	TGTGCCAGCAGCCCGACGGGGGGAGAGACCCAGTACTTC
NA	TRBV24-1	TRBJ2-1	14	NA	CATSDLSGYHEQFF	TGTGCCACCAGTGATTTATCGGGGTACCATGAGCAGTTCTTC
TRBD1	TRBV7-3	TRBJ1-2	14	few	CASSPGTGEGGYTF	TGTGCCAGCAGCCCCGGGACAGGGGAGGGTGGCTACACCTTC
NA	TRBV29-1	TRBJ1-2	14	NA	CSVEERQGGYGYTF	TGCAGCGTTGAAGAAAGGCAGGGCGGCTATGGCTACACCTTC
NA	TRBV7-6	TRBJ2-7	16	NA	CASSLVSQGWSYEQYF	TGTGCCAGCAGCTTAGTTTCCCAGGGTTGGTCCTACGAGCAGTACTTC
TRBD1	TRBV2	TRBJ1-2	13	NA	CASSRTGNYGYTF	TGTGCCAGCAGTCGGACAGGGAACTATGGCTACACCTTC
TRBD1	TRBV6-5	TRBJ1-6	14	NA	CASSPGQGGSPLHF	TGTGCCAGCAGCCCCGGACAGGGTGGATCACCCCTCCACTTT
NA	TRBV30	TRBJ1-4	11	NA	CAWSNREKLFF	TGTGCCTGGAGTAATCGGGAAAAACTGTTTTTT
NA	TRBV5-4	TRBJ1-6	15	NA	CASSLDLGARSPLHF	TGTGCCAGCAGCTTGGATCTGGGAGCTCGCTCACCCCTCCACTTT
NA	TRBV11-2	TRBJ2-3	16	NA	CASSHPGGIRTDTQYF	TGTGCCAGCAGCCACCCGGGGGGCATTCGCACAGATACGCAGTATTTT
NA	TRBV10-3	TRBJ1-1	16	NA	CAISGTGHLGSTEAFF	TGTGCCATCAGTGGGACGGGCCACTTGGGGAGTACTGAAGCTTTCTTT
TRBD1	TRBV5-1	TRBJ2-2	16	NA	CASSWFDRGGTGELFF	TGCGCCAGCAGCTGGTTCGACAGGGGCGGCACCGGGGAGCTGTTTTTT
NA	TRBV24-1	TRBJ2-5	16	NA	CATSDPREGLQETQYF	TGTGCCACCAGTGACCCTCGAGAGGGACTCCAAGAGACCCAGTACTTC
TRBD2	TRBV30	TRBJ2-1	19	NA	CAWSPWAGTSGGYYNEQFF	TGTGCCTGGAGTCCTTGGGCCGGGACTAGCGGGGGGTACTACAATGAGCAGTTCTTC
TRBD1	TRBV7-9	TRBJ1-3	17	NA	CASSSNIGQGSGNTIYF	TGTGCCAGCAGCTCTAATATTGGACAGGGATCAGGAAACACCATATATTTT
TRBD1	TRBV6-5	TRBJ1-2	16	NA	CASSYSGTGGDYGYTF	TGTGCCAGCAGTTACTCGGGGACAGGGGGCGACTATGGCTACACCTTC
TRBD2	TRBV5-1	TRBJ2-1	18	NA	CASSPHGGGGSSYNEQFF	TGCGCCAGCAGCCCACATGGGGGCGGGGGGAGCTCCTACAATGAGCAGTTCTTC
NA	TRBV10-3	TRBJ2-7	15	many	CAISESTQIDYEQYF	TGTGCCATCAGTGAGTCGACTCAGATCGACTACGAGCAGTACTTC
TRBD2	TRBV10-2	TRBJ2-4	15	NA	CASSSSGAAKNIQYF	TGCGCCAGCAGTAGTAGCGGGGCAGCCAAAAACATTCAGTACTTC